The sequence of this T cell receptor (beta chain) was determined in a study of tumor-infiltrating lymphocytes in primary liver carcinoma. Study-level points and caveats: Owing to bulk unsorted samples, no comparison was made between CD4+ and CD8+ repertoires.

Starting from approximately 470 ng of total RNA, TCR beta cDNA was produced with a primer in the constant region. Each TCR beta library was derived from three nested multiplex PCR rounds that employed slightly modified ARM-PCR. The first two PCR rounds used TRBV1-TRBV30 forward primers with a C-beta reverse primer, roughly 10 cycles each. Using its own MiXCR run on the multiplex PCR reads, TCRdb lists one record per CDR3 protein. Seen here are 150,000 to 200,000 distinct CDR3 sequences, 60% observed once, and the top ten hold around 74%. Germline-derived CDR1 and CDR2 are MNHNY and SVGAGI (reference sequence). There are 16 residues in the CDR3. Between the trimmed V and J ends, which lost 2 bases and 3 bases, there was a span of 16 bases. As regards this clonotype: Its antigen is unknown.

Researchers drew blood RNA from unsorted whole blood and extracted germline DNA as well. The V call is TRBV6-6, the J call TRBJ1-2; weak D call: TRBD1 (6 bases). Sequenced material: peripheral blood. This receptor was obtained from a man aged 35-49 years with primary liver carcinoma and hepatitis B virus infection. The CDR3 sequence: CASSYSEGGSYYGYTF. CDR3 DNA sequence: TGTGCCAGCAGTTACAGTGAGGGGGGCTCGTACTATGGCTACACCTTC.